Sequencing of this T cell receptor beta chain was carried out in a study of cytomegalovirus exposure and HLA in healthy donors. Researchers ran the PCR with 60 Vbeta and 13 Jbeta primers. Sequencing was performed with immunoSEQ multiplex PCR; in TCRdb, only in-frame clones are kept and a portion is missing. The table lists roughly 220,000 clones, more than 65% of them singletons. Material: PBMCs. This clonotype originated in a man aged 50 or older in good health and CMV-seronegative.

The CDR3 DNA reads TGTGCCAGCAGTTCTACCCGGACAGGGATACGGTACAATGAGCAGTTCTTC. Amino acid sequence: CASSSTRTGIRYNEQFF. The rearrangement links TRBV27 to TRBJ2-1, with TRBD1 matching 8 bases. Trimming at V came to 4 bases and at J to 4 bases, leaving 12 bases not matched to a gene. This CDR3 region has 17 residues. In germline, CDR1 is MNHEY, CDR2 SMNVEV (reference sequence).